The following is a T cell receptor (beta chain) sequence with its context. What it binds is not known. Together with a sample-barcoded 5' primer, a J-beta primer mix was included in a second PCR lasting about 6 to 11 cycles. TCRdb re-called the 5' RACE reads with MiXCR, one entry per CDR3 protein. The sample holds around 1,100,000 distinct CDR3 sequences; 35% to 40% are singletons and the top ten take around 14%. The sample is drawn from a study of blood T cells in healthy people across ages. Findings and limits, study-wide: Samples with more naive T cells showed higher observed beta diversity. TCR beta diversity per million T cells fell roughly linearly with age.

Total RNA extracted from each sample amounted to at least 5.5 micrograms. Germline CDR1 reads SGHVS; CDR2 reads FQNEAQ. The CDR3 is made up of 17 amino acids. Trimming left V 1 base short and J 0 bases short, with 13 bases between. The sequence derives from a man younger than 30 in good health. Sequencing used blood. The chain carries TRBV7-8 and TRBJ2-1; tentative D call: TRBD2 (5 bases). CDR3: CASSLEGQRSSYNEQFF. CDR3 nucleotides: TGTGCCAGCAGCTTAGAAGGGCAGCGGAGCTCCTACAATGAGCAGTTCTTC.